This is a list of T cell receptor beta chains from one sample in a study of T-cell memory formation after mild COVID-19. TCRdb reprocessed the 5' RACE reads with MiXCR, giving one entry per CDR3 protein. This sample has roughly 100,000 distinct CDR3 sequences, with approximately 13% found just once. Sequenced material: PBMCs or a T cell subset sorted from them (not recorded which). All receptors come from an adult woman who had mild COVID-19 (a few samples of this study predate the infection). Cell type and time point are not known. Both conserved end residues are part of each CDR3.

>TRBV15|TRBJ2-1
CATSRDVLLAGVWDEQFF
>TRBV25-1|TRBJ1-2
CASTPLEADDYGYTF
>TRBV4-1|TRBJ2-5
CASSPGTSGQETQYF
>TRBV5-1|TRBJ2-7
CASSLGLAPYEQYF
>TRBV5-1|TRBJ2-4
CASSLVGPGPKNIQYF
>TRBV12-3/TRBV12-4|TRBJ2-7
CASSLGSWAYEQYF
>TRBV9|TRBJ2-1
CASSVPGGENEQFF
>TRBV7-3|TRBJ2-1
CASSPLAGGLDEQFF
>TRBV7-8|TRBJ2-1
CASSFGLAGGDEQFF
>TRBV4-2|TRBJ2-7
CASSQADTGLAGAFYEQYF
>TRBV12-5|TRBJ2-2
CASGLVPGAGTGELFF
>TRBV7-9|TRBJ2-7
CASSRGLAGGYEQYF
>TRBV29-1|TRBJ2-1
CSVPGTSGSYRRLDEQFF
>TRBV6-2/TRBV6-3|TRBJ2-1
CASSYTEIYNEQFF
>TRBV7-3|TRBJ2-7
CASSRDNSYEQYF
>TRBV20-1|TRBJ2-3
CSARSLAGGLLQYF
>TRBV9|TRBJ2-7
CASSPGTAPYEQYF
>TRBV7-7|TRBJ2-7
CASSLNHPTDSYEQYF
>TRBV6-4|TRBJ2-3
CASSTEAGASDTQYF
>TRBV5-1|TRBJ2-2
CASSLPREGRNTGELFF
>TRBV4-1|TRBJ2-3
CASSHPIAGESTDTQYF
>TRBV20-1|TRBJ2-1
CSARGTEGVKIDEQFF
>TRBV5-1|TRBJ2-7
CASSPLMDYEQYF
>TRBV12-3/TRBV12-4|TRBJ1-1
CASSATGNTEAFF
>TRBV20-1|TRBJ2-7
CSAELAGDRGEQYF
>TRBV28|TRBJ2-2
CASSLLQRGGNTGELFF
>TRBV6-5|TRBJ1-4
CASSYSREGTGEKLFF
>TRBV7-2|TRBJ1-2
CASSRLASYGYTF
>TRBV3-1|TRBJ2-3
CASSQEDGANTDTQYF
>TRBV20-1|TRBJ1-2
CSAIIAGQGYGYTF
>TRBV6-5|TRBJ2-7
CASSDEGGRDEQYF
>TRBV12-3/TRBV12-4|TRBJ1-1
CASSLLYPQGGNTEAFF
>TRBV20-1|TRBJ2-1
CSANLAGINNEQFF
>TRBV3-1|TRBJ2-7
CASSQGTGYYEQYF
>TRBV6-5|TRBJ2-1
CASSYTTPDGEGSYNEQFF
>TRBV24-1|TRBJ2-2
CATSERQDTGELFF
>TRBV9|TRBJ2-1
CASSVDGEGPWGNEQFF
>TRBV12-3/TRBV12-4|TRBJ2-6
CASTPTRRANVLTF
>TRBV5-1|TRBJ1-1
CASSPQGGSEAFF
>TRBV27|TRBJ2-7
CASRLTGYYEQYF
>TRBV6-6|TRBJ2-7
CASSEPGQGYEQYF
>TRBV9|TRBJ2-7
CASSVDGIAREQYF
>TRBV6-5|TRBJ2-2
CASSYLVRDDGVTGELFF
>TRBV25-1|TRBJ2-1
CASHGGHEQFF
>TRBV24-1|TRBJ2-2
CATSDIENTGELFF
>TRBV7-7|TRBJ2-7
CASSLTRGDEQYF
>TRBV15|TRBJ2-2
CATSRDGFLKAAETNTGELFF
>TRBV24-1|TRBJ2-3
CATSVISGTSTDTQYF
>TRBV4-1|TRBJ2-7
CASSLRGQGGHEQYF
>TRBV27|TRBJ2-3
CASSPASTDTQYF
>TRBV4-1|TRBJ2-3
CASSQWAGTDTQYF
>TRBV7-8|TRBJ1-1
CASSSGGQTEAFF
>TRBV9|TRBJ2-7
CASSVAAQGAYEQYF
>TRBV6-5|TRBJ2-7
CASSPSGDEQYF
>TRBV7-2|TRBJ2-3
CASSPGTSGNTDTQYF
>TRBV6-4|TRBJ2-3
CASSDSGGTQYF
>TRBV7-6|TRBJ1-1
CASSPRANTEAFF
>TRBV10-3|TRBJ2-1
CAISESGLGAEQFF
>TRBV11-2|TRBJ2-7
CASSFGTGTYEQYF